This T cell receptor (beta chain) was documented in a study of blood T cell repertoires in COVID-19. At the level of the study: Specimens from acute and convalescent COVID-19 originated in the United States, Italy and Spain. Nucleic acid was either cDNA or gDNA, and it came from T cells, B-cell-depleted T cells, or PBMCs.

All enrollees were about 18 to 100 years old and from fewer than 25 US areas. Which cohort a participant joined came from the clinical history participants gave. This clone appeared a single time. TCRdb's table, derived via immunoSEQ multiplex PCR, lists solely in-frame clones and lacks some. Among 150,000 to 200,000 clones listed, roughly 80% were seen once. This receptor was identified in a woman aged 45-59 years who had recovered from COVID-19. Sequencing was carried out using PBMCs or T cells enriched from blood (not recorded which).

CDR3 protein: CASSQETGFGELFF. For the CDR3, the DNA is TGCGCCAGCAGCCAAGAGACAGGGTTCGGGGAGCTGTTTTTT. The chain employs TRBV4-3 and TRBJ2-2, with 7 bases matching TRBD1. Germline CDR1 reads LGHNA; CDR2 reads YSLEER. Trimming cost V 0 bases and J 7 bases; bases outside gene matches: 2. The CDR3 loop spans 14 amino acids.